This entry features one T cell receptor (beta chain) sequence. Its antigen is currently unknown. This record belongs to a study of cytomegalovirus exposure and HLA in healthy donors. Whole-study context: Earlier, 150 million to 200 million T cells were analyzed, and 90 million to 120 million unique TCR beta sequences were found among them. Broader study findings: Later analysis associated a missense DCLRE1C variant with TCR beta V- and J-gene trimming.

CDR1 is SGHTA and CDR2 is FQGTGA in the germline V gene. Trimming took 5 bases from V and 2 from J; bases not matched to a gene: 9. The CDR3 runs 15 residues. A multiplex PCR was run with 60 Vbeta primers and 13 Jbeta primers. Libraries were prepared by immunoSEQ multiplex PCR; TCRdb keeps only in-frame clonotypes and omits some of them. The sample lists nearly 110,000 clones, about three quarters occurring once. V gene TRBV7-3 combines with J gene TRBJ2-7, with 7 positions matching TRBD2. What was sequenced was PBMCs. This TCR derives from a man in his thirties or forties in good health and CMV-seronegative. In DNA form, the CDR3 reads TGTGCCAGCAGCGGGGGGGGACTGACCGCCTACGAGCAGTACTTC. Protein sequence: CASSGGGLTAYEQYF.